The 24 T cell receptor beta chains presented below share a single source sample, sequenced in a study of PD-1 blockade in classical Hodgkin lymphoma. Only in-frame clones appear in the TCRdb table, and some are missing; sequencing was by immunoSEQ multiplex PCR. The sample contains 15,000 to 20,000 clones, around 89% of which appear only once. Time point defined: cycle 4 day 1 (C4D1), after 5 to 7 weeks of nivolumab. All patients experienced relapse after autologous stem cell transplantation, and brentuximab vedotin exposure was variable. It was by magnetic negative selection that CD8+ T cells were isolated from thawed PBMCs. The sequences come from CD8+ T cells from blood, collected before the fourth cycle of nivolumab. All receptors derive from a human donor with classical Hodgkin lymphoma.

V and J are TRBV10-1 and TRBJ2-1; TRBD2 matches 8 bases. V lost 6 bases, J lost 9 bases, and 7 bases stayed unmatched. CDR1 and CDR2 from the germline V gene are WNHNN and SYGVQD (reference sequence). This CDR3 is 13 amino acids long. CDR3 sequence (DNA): TGCGCCAGCAGGGGCTTGGCGGGAGGTGAGCAGTTCTTC. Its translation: CASRGLAGGEQFF.

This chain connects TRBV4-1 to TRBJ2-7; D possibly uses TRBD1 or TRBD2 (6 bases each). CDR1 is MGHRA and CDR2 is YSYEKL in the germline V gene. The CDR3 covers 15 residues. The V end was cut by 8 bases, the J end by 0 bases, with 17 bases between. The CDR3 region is CASQLARGPSYEQYF. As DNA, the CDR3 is TGCGCCAGCCAACTAGCCAGGGGCCCCTCCTACGAGCAGTACTTC.

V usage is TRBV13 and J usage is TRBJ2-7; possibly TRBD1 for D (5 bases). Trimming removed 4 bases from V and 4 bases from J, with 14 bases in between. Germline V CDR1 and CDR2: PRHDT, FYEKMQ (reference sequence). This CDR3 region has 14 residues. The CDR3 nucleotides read TGTGCCAGCAGCTCCGACAGCCACCGTTACGAGCAGTACTTC. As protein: CASSSDSHRYEQYF.

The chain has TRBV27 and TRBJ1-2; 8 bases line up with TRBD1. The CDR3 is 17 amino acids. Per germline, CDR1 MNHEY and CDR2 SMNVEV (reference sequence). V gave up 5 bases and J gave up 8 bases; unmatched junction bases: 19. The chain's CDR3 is CASSPPGAGGRSRGYTF. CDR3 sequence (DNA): TGTGCCAGCAGTCCGCCCGGGGCAGGGGGCAGGTCACGGGGCTACACCTTC.

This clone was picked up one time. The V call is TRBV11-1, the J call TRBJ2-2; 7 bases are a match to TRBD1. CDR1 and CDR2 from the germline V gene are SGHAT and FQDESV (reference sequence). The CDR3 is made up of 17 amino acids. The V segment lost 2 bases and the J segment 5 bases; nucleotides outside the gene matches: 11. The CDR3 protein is CASSLRLGQTVTGELFF. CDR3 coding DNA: TGTGCCAGCAGCTTACGGTTGGGACAGACTGTAACCGGGGAGCTGTTTTTT.

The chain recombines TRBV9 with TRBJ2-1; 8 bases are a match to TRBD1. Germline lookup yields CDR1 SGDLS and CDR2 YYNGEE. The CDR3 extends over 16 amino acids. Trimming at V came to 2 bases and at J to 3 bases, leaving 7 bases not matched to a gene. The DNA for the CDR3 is TGTGCCAGCAGCGTCGAAACAGGGGGAGTCTACAATGAGCAGTTCTTC. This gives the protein CASSVETGGVYNEQFF.

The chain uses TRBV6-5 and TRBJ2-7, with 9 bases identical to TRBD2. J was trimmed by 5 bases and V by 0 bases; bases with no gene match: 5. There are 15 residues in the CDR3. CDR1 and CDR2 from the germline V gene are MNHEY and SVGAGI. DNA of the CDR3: TGTGCCAGCAGTTACTCGGCTAGCGGGATAGACGAGCAGTACTTC. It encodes CASSYSASGIDEQYF.

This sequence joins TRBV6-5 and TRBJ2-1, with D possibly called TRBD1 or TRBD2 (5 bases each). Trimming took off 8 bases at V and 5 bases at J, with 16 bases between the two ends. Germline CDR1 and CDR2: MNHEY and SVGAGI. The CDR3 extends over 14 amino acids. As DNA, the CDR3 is TGTGCCAGCGGGGCGGGCGTGTTCCACAATGAGCAGTTCTTC. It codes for CASGAGVFHNEQFF.

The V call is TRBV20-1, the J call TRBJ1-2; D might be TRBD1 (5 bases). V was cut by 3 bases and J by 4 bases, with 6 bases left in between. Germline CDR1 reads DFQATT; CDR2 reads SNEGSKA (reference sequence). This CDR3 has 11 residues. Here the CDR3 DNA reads TGCAGTGCTAGGACAGTCTATGGCTACACCTTC. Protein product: CSARTVYGYTF.

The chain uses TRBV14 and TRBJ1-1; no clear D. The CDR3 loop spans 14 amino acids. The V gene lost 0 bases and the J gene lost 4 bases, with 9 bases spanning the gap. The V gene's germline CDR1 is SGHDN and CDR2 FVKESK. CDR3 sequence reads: CASSQEVDGTEAFF. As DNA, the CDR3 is TGTGCCAGCAGCCAAGAAGTAGACGGCACTGAAGCTTTCTTT.

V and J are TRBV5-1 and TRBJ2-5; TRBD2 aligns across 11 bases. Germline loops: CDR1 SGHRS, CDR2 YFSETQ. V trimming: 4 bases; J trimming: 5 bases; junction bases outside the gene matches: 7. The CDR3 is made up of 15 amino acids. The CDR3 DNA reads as TGCGCCAGCAGCCTGAGGTCTAGCGGGAGGGAGACCCAGTACTTC. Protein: CASSLRSSGRETQYF.

The DNA for the CDR3 is TGTGCCAGCAGCGTAGCTCAGGGCGGTGGCTACACCTTC. Amino acid sequence: CASSVAQGGGYTF. V usage is TRBV9 and J usage is TRBJ1-2; possibly TRBD1 for D (5 bases). V was clipped by 0 bases and J by 7 bases, with 10 bases between them. Looked up from germline, CDR1 is SGDLS and CDR2 is YYNGEE. CDR3 length equals 13 residues.

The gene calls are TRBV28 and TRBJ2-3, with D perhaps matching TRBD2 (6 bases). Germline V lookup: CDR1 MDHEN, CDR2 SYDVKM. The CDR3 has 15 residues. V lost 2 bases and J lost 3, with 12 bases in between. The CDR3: CASSLSLGRTDTQYF. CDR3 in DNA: TGTGCCAGCAGTTTAAGTCTGGGGAGGACAGATACGCAGTATTTT.

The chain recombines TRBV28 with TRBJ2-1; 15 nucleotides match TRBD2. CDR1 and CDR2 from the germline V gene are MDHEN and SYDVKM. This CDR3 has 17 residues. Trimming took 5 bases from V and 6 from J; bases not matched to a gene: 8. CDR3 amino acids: CASSTGLAGGPGNEQFF. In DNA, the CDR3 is TGTGCCAGCAGTACCGGACTAGCGGGAGGGCCAGGCAATGAGCAGTTCTTC.

CDR3 nucleotide sequence: TGTGCCAGCAGCTCGGGGACAGGGAACACTGAAGCTTTCTTT. This translates into CASSSGTGNTEAFF. The chain carries TRBV7-6 and TRBJ1-1, with 8 bases lining up with TRBD1. Trimming took 4 bases from V and 1 from J; bases not matched to a gene: 2. Germline CDR1 reads SGHVS; CDR2 reads FNYEAQ. This CDR3 is 14 amino acids long.

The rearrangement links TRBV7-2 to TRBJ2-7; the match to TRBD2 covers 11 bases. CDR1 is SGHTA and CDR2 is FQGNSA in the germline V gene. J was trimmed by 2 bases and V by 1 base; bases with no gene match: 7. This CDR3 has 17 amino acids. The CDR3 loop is CASSLGSTSGTAYEQYF. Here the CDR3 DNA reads TGTGCCAGCAGCTTAGGTTCGACTAGCGGGACGGCCTACGAGCAGTACTTC.

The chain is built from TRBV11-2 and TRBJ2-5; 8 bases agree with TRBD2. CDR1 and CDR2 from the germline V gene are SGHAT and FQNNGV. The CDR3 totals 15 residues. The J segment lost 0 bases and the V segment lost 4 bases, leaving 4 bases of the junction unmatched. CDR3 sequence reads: CASSSTGGYQETQYF. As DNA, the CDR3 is TGTGCCAGCAGCTCTACGGGGGGGTACCAAGAGACCCAGTACTTC.

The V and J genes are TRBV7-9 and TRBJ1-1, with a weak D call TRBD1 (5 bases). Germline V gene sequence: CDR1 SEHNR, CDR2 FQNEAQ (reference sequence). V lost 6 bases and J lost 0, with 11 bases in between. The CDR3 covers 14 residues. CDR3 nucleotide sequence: TGTGCCAGCAGACATCCGGGGGTGAACACTGAAGCTTTCTTT. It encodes CASRHPGVNTEAFF.

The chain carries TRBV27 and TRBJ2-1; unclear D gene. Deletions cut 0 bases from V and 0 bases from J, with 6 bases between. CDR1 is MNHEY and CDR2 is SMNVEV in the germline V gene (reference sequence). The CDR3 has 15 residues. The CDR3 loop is CASSLSQSSYNEQFF. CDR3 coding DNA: TGTGCCAGCAGTTTATCCCAGAGCTCCTACAATGAGCAGTTCTTC.

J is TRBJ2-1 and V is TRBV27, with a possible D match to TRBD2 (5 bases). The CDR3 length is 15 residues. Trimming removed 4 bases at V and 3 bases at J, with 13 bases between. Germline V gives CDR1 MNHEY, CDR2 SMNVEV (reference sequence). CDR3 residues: CASSYWESGYNEQFF. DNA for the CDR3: TGTGCCAGCAGTTACTGGGAGTCAGGCTACAATGAGCAGTTCTTC.

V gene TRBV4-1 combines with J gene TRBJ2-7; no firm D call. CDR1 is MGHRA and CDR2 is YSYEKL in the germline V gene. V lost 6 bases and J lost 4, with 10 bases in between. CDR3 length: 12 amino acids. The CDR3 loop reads CASRDTQYEQYF. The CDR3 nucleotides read TGCGCCAGCAGAGATACCCAATACGAGCAGTACTTC.

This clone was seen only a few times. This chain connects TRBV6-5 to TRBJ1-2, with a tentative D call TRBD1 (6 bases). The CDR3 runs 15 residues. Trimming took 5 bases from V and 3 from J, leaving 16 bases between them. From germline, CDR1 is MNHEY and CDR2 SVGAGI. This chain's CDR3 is CASSHPLRQDYGYTF. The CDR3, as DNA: TGTGCCAGCAGTCATCCGCTCCGACAGGACTATGGCTACACCTTC.

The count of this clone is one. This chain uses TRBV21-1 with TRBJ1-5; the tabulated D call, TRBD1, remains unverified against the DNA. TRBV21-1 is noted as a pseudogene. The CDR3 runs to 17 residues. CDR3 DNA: TGTGCCAGCAGCAGGGCAGGGGGCTGGGGTAGCAATCAGCCCCAGCATTTT. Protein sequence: CASSRAGGWGSNQPQHF.

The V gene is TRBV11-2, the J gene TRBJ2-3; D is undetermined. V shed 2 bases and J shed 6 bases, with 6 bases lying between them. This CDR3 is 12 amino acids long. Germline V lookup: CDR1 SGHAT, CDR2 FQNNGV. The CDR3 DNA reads TGTGCCAGCAGCTTACTGGGCGATACGCAGTATTTT. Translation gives CASSLLGDTQYF.